Only a few counts were recorded for the clone carrying this TCR beta chain. Its matching antigen is unknown. The data were taken from a study of cytomegalovirus exposure and HLA in healthy donors. The trim removed 1 base at V and 8 bases at J, leaving 11 bases unmatched. CDR1 is SGHDT, CDR2 YYEEEE, per germline. The CDR3 length is 15 residues. General study points: TCR beta chains numbering 164 were designated cytomegalovirus-associated.

The PCR employed 60 Vbeta primers together with 13 Jbeta primers. Method: immunoSEQ multiplex PCR; TCRdb's copy keeps in-frame clones and lacks some. The data hold 150,000 to 200,000 clones, with 65% to 80% observed a single time. This chain joins TRBV5-6 and TRBJ1-2; 7 bases are a match to TRBD1. Sequencing was done on a sample of PBMCs. This TCR came from a woman between 35 and 50 years old in good health and CMV-seronegative. CDR3 residues: CASSLTITGAEGYTF. The CDR3, as DNA: TGTGCCAGCAGCTTGACCATAACAGGGGCGGAGGGCTACACCTTC. The whole variable domain, remainder taken from reference TRBV5-6 and TRBJ1-2, is DAGVTQSPTHLIKTRGQQVTLRCSPKSGHDTVSWYQQALGQGPQFIFQYYEEEERQRGNFPDRFSGHQFPNYSSELNVNALLLGDSALYLCASSLTITGAEGYTFGSGTRLTVV.